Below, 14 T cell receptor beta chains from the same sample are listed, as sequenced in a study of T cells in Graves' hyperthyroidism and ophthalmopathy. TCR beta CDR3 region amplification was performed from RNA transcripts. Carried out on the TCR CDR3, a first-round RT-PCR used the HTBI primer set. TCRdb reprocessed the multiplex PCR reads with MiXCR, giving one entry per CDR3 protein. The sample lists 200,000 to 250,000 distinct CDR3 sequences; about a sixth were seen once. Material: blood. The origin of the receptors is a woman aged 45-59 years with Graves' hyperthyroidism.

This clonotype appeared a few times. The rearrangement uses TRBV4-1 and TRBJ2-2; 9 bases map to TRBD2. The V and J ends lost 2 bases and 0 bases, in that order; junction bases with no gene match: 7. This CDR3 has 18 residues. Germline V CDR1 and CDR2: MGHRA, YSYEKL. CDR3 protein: CASSQISGRPPNTGELFF. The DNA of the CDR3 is TGCGCCAGCAGCCAAATAAGCGGGAGGCCCCCGAACACCGGGGAGCTGTTTTTT.

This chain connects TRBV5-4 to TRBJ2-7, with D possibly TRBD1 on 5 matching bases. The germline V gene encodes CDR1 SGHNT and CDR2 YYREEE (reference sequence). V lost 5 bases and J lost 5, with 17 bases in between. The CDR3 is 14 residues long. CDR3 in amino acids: CASSKTALEDEQYF. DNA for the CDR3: TGTGCCAGCAGTAAGACAGCCCTTGAAGACGAGCAGTACTTC.

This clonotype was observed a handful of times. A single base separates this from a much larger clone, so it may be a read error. CDR3 in DNA: TGTGCCAGCAGCTTAGTTGCCCCGGAACTAGCGGCCCTCTTTCAGTTCTTC. Residues: CASSLVAPELAALFQFF. This chain connects TRBV7-9 to TRBJ2-1; 8 bases fit TRBD2. Germline-derived CDR1 and CDR2 are SEHNR and FQNEAQ (reference sequence). The CDR3 is 17 amino acids. V shed 1 base and J 13 bases; nucleotides not matched to a gene: 18. Drawing the rest from reference TRBV7-9 and TRBJ2-1, the complete variable domain is DTGVSQNPRHKITKRGQNVTFRCDPISEHNRLYWYRQTLGQGPEFLTYFQNEAQLEKSRLLSDRFSAERPKGSFSTLEIQRTEQGDSAMYLCASSLVAPELAALFQFFGPGTRLTVL.

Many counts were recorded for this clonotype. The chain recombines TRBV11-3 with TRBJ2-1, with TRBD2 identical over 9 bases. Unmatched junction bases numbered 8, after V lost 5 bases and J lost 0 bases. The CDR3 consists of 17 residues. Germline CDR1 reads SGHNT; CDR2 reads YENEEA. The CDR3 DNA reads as TGTGCCAGCAGCCAACGCCGTAGCGGGAGCTCCTACAATGAGCAGTTCTTC. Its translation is CASSQRRSGSSYNEQFF. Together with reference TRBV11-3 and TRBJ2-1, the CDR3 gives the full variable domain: EAGVVQSPRYKIIEKKQPVAFWCNPISGHNTLYWYLQNLGQGPELLIRYENEEAVDDSQLPKDRFSAERLKGVDSTLKIQPAELGDSAVYLCASSQRRSGSSYNEQFFGPGTRLTVL.

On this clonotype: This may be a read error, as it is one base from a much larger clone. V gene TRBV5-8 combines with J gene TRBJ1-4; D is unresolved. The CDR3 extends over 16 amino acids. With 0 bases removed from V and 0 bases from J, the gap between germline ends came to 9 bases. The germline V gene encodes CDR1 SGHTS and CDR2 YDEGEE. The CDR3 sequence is CASSLVRSPTNEKLFF. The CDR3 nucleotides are TGTGCCAGCAGCTTGGTCCGGAGCCCAACTAATGAAAAACTGTTTTTT.

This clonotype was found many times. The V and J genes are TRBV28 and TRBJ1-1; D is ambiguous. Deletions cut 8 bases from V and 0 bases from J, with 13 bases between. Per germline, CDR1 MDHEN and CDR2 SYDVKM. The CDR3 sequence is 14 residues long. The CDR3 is CASAPGPMNTEAFF. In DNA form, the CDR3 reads TGTGCCAGCGCCCCGGGCCCCATGAACACTGAAGCTTTCTTT.

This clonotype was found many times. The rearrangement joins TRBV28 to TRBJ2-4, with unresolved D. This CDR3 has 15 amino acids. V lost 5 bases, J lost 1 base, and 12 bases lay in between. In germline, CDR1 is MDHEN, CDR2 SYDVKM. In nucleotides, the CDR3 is TGTGCCAGCAGTAGAGATTCTCTCGCCAAAAACATTCAGTACTTC. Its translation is CASSRDSLAKNIQYF.

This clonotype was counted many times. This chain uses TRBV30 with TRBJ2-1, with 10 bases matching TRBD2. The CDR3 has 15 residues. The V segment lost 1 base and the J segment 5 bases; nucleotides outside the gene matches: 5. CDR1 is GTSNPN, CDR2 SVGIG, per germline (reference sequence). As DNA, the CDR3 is TGTGCCTGGAGTGCCCTAGCGGGGGTACACAATGAGCAGTTCTTC. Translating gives CAWSALAGVHNEQFF.

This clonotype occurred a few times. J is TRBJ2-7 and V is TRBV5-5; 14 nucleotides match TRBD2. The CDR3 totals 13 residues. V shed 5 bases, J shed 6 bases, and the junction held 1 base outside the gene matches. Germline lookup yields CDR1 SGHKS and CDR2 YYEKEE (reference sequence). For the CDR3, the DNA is TGTGCCAGCAGAGGACTAGCGGGAGGCGAGCAGTACTTC. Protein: CASRGLAGGEQYF.

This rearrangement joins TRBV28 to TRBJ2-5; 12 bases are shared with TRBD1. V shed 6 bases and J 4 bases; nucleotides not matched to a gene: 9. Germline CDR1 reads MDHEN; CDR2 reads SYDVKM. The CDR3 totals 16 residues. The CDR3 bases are TGTGCCAGCAGCGGCCGGGACAGGGGGCGACGAGAGACCCAGTACTTC. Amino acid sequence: CASSGRDRGRRETQYF. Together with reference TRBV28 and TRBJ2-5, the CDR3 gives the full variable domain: DVKVTQSSRYLVKRTGEKVFLECVQDMDHENMFWYRQDPGLGLRLIYFSYDVKMKEKGDIPEGYSVSREKKERFSLILESASTNQTSMYLCASSGRDRGRRETQYFGPGTRLLVL.

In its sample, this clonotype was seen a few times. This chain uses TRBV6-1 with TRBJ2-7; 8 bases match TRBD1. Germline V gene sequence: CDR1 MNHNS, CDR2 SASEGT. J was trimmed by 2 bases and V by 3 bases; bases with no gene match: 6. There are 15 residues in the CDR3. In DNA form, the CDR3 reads TGTGCCAGCAGTGACTGGACAGGGTCAACCTACGAGCAGTACTTC. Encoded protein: CASSDWTGSTYEQYF.

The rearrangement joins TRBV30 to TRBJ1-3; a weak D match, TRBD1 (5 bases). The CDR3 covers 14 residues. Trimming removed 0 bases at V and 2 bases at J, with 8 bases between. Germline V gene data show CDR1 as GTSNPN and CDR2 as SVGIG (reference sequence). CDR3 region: CAWSVKGTGNTIYF. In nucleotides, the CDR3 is TGTGCCTGGAGTGTTAAGGGGACTGGAAACACCATATATTTT.

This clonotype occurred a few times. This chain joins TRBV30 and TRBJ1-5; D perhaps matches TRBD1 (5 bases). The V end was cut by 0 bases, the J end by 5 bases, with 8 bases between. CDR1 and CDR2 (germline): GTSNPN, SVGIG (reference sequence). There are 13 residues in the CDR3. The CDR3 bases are TGTGCCTGGAGTGTGAGAGGGGATCAGCCCCAGCATTTT. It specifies CAWSVRGDQPQHF.

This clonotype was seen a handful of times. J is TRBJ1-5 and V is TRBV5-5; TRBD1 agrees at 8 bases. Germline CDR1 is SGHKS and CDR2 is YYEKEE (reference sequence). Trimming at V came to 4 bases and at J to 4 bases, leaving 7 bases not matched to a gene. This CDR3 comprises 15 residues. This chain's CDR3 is CASSPADRANQPQHF. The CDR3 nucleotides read TGTGCCAGCAGCCCGGCGGACAGGGCAAATCAGCCCCAGCATTTT.